The 23 T cell receptor beta chains presented below share a single source sample, sequenced in a study of T cells in women clearing cervical HPV infection. Method: immunoSEQ multiplex PCR; TCRdb's copy keeps in-frame clones and lacks some. The record lists 20,000 to 25,000 clones, of which the ten most abundant hold about 24%. The sample taken for sequencing was blood buffy coat. The receptors originated from a woman aged 18 to 69 with a cervical HPV16 infection that either progressed to CIN3+ or cleared (not recorded which).

As for this clone: The sequenced fragment ends 3 residues before the CDR3 boundary, so the rest is inferred from the germline J gene. The chain is built from TRBV30 and TRBJ2-4, with 7 bases identical to TRBD2. With 0 bases clipped from V and 8 bases from J, the junction kept 1 base outside the gene matches. The length of the CDR3 is 12 residues. Germline CDR1 reads GTSNPN; CDR2 reads SVGIG (reference sequence). The covered CDR3 bases are TGTGCCTGGAGTGTACGGGGGGACATT. Its protein product is CAWSVRGDI. The full CDR3 protein is CAWSVRGDIQYF.

Details on this clone: The read terminates 3 residues ahead of where the CDR3 ends, so the germline J gene completes it. The J gene is TRBJ2-2, the V gene TRBV6-2 or TRBV6-3; D remains unclear. Trimming removed 3 bases from V and 2 bases from J, with 10 bases in between. The CDR3 totals 15 residues. Germline values: CDR1 MNHEY, CDR2 SVGEGT. The CDR3 region is CASSYFQSNTGELFF. Partial CDR3 DNA: TGTGCCAGCAGTTATTTCCAGAGTAACACCGGGGAG.

Turning to this clone: The read ends 3 residues before the CDR3 terminus; that terminus is restored from the germline J gene. The rearrangement links TRBV12-5 to TRBJ1-1; D not certain. From germline, CDR1 is LGHNT and CDR2 FRNRAP. The V end was cut by 6 bases, the J end by 0 bases, with 11 bases between. CDR3 length: 14 amino acids. Incomplete CDR3 DNA: TGTGCTAGTGGGCTAAGAGAAATGAACACTGAA. This codes for CASGLREMNTE. From start to end, the CDR3 is CASGLREMNTEAFF.

Concerning this clone: Read data end 3 residues before the CDR3 end; the end is taken from the germline J gene. J is TRBJ1-3 and V is TRBV18; TRBD1 might be the D (6 bases). The CDR3 is 15 amino acids. Germline lookup yields CDR1 KGHSH and CDR2 LQKENI. V was trimmed by 2 bases and J by 0 bases, leaving 8 bases between them. The sequenced CDR3 bases are TGTGCCAGCTCACCAGGGACAAACTCTGGAAACACC. It specifies CASSPGTNSGNT. The CDR3 reads in full as CASSPGTNSGNTIYF. The whole variable domain, remainder taken from reference TRBV18 and TRBJ1-3, is NAGVMQNPRHLVRRRGQEARLRCSPMKGHSHVYWYRQLPEEGLKFMVYLQKENIIDESGMPKERFSAEFPKEGPSILRIQQVVRGDSAAYFCASSPGTNSGNTIYFGEGSWLTVV.

About this clone: The CDR3 goes on 3 residues after the read ends, and that part is filled in from the germline J gene. The rearrangement links TRBV2 to TRBJ2-3, with 11 bases lining up with TRBD2. The CDR3 runs to 17 residues. Looked up from germline, CDR1 is SNHLY and CDR2 is FYNNEI. V was pared by 6 bases and J by 2 bases, with 10 bases of the junction left unmatched. The part of the CDR3 DNA that was read is TGTGCCAGCAGCGCGGAACTAGCGGGGGCCCTCACAGATACG. Protein sequence: CASSAELAGALTDT. The whole CDR3 is CASSAELAGALTDTQYF.

Concerning this clone itself: The DNA ends 3 residues before the CDR3 does, and the rest of the CDR3 is filled in from the germline J gene. J is TRBJ1-1 and V is TRBV5-1; TRBD1 aligns across 10 bases. Looked up from germline, CDR1 is SGHRS and CDR2 is YFSETQ. The CDR3 sequence is 16 residues long. Trimming took 2 bases from V and 1 from J; bases not matched to a gene: 5. The DNA read from the CDR3 is TGCGCCAGCAGCTTAGACGGACAGGGGGGGAACACTGAA. Encoded protein: CASSLDGQGGNTE. In full, the CDR3 reads CASSLDGQGGNTEAFF.

To note about this clone: With the read ending 3 residues before the CDR3 end, the germline J gene is used to fill in that end. The V and J genes are TRBV19 and TRBJ1-1; the D is unclear. V was pared by 8 bases and J by 1 base, with 14 bases between. There are 14 residues in the CDR3. Germline lookup yields CDR1 LNHDA and CDR2 SQIVND (reference sequence). The CDR3 bases that were read are TGTGCCAGTGCCCCGAATGGCAGGAACACTGAA. It codes for CASAPNGRNTE. The CDR3 in its entirety is CASAPNGRNTEAFF.

By frequency, this clone is medium-sized (0.01 to 0.1%). The CDR3 protein is CASSHGLGLAGVSDTQYF. CDR3 bases read: TGTGCCAGCAGCCATGGACTGGGACTAGCGGGAGTATCAGATACG. V and J are TRBV14 and TRBJ2-3; the match to TRBD2 covers 14 bases. Sequencing ends 3 residues short of the CDR3 end; the germline J gene provides the rest. This CDR3 region has 18 residues. Germline V gene sequence: CDR1 SGHDN, CDR2 FVKESK. V shed 3 bases and J 4 bases; nucleotides not matched to a gene: 9.

About this clone itself: The sequence runs out 3 residues before the end of the CDR3; the remainder is reconstructed from the germline J gene. The gene calls are TRBV19 and TRBJ2-7, with a possible D match to TRBD1 (6 bases). Per germline, CDR1 LNHDA and CDR2 SQIVND (reference sequence). There are 16 residues in the CDR3. The germline V and J ends were trimmed by 3 bases and 2 bases, with 17 bases remaining between them. The CDR3 spells CASSISWGQETYEQYF. Incomplete CDR3 DNA: TGTGCCAGTAGTATCTCGTGGGGGCAGGAGACCTACGAG.

Concerning this clone itself: Read sequence stops 3 residues before the CDR3 end, and the germline J gene provides the missing end. The V and J genes are TRBV5-4 and TRBJ2-1, with 12 bases lining up with TRBD2. This CDR3 is 15 amino acids long. After removal of 0 bases from V and 5 bases from J, the junction contained 0 bases not matched to a gene. Germline values: CDR1 SGHNT, CDR2 YYREEE (reference sequence). The CDR3 is CASSLGTSGNNEQFF. The CDR3 bases that were read are TGTGCCAGCAGCTTGGGGACTAGCGGGAACAATGAG. Together with reference TRBV5-4 and TRBJ2-1, the CDR3 gives the full variable domain: ETGVTQSPTHLIKTRGQQVTLRCSSQSGHNTVSWYQQALGQGPQFIFQYYREEENGRGNFPPRFSGLQFPNYSSELNVNALELDDSALYLCASSLGTSGNNEQFFGPGTRLTVL.

A remark on this clone: The read comes to an end 3 residues before the CDR3 does, leaving the germline J gene to fill in the end. The chain recombines TRBV20-1 with TRBJ2-7; D uncertain. With 6 bases removed from V and 0 bases from J, the gap between germline ends came to 9 bases. The germline V gene has CDR1 DFQATT and CDR2 SNEGSKA (reference sequence). The CDR3 runs 12 residues. The CDR3 DNA, read in part, is TGCAGTGCGGGCCCGAGCTCCTACGAG. Its protein product is CSAGPSSYE. The CDR3 reads in full as CSAGPSSYEQYF.

With regard to this clone: The CDR3 end falls 3 residues outside the read, so it is completed with the germline J gene. The genes are TRBV13 and TRBJ1-1; TRBD1 might be the D (5 bases). V was shortened by 5 bases and J by 3 bases, with 25 bases between the two germline ends. Germline-derived CDR1 and CDR2 are PRHDT and FYEKMQ (reference sequence). The CDR3 loop spans 18 amino acids. CDR3 sequence: CASSPASPYQGVDTEAFF. The sequenced CDR3 bases are TGTGCCAGCAGCCCCGCAAGCCCATATCAGGGTGTGGACACTGAA.

Of note for this clone: Sequencing ends 3 residues short of the CDR3 end; the germline J gene provides the rest. This chain connects TRBV20-1 to TRBJ1-1, with D possibly TRBD1 on 6 matching bases. V was shortened by 0 bases and J by 2 bases, with 16 bases between the two germline ends. Looked up from germline, CDR1 is DFQATT and CDR2 is SNEGSKA (reference sequence). CDR3 length: 16 residues. The CDR3 here is CSARDRAGVLNTEAFF. CDR3 bases read: TGCAGTGCTAGAGATCGGGCAGGGGTATTAAACACTGAA.

Details on this clone: The CDR3 goes on 3 residues after the read ends, and that part is filled in from the germline J gene. The genes are TRBV20-1 and TRBJ2-7; D not resolved. The V and J ends lost 2 bases and 5 bases respectively, with 19 bases between them. The CDR3 has 15 residues. In germline, CDR1 is DFQATT, CDR2 SNEGSKA (reference sequence). Incomplete CDR3 DNA: TGCAGTGCTAGACCCGGCGGAGTATCCCGAGACGAG. It codes for CSARPGGVSRDE. The CDR3, in full, reads CSARPGGVSRDEQYF.

For this clone: The read finishes 3 residues shy of the CDR3 end, and the germline J gene is used to complete it. The V gene is TRBV6-2 or TRBV6-3, the J gene TRBJ1-2; unclear D gene. The CDR3 covers 15 residues. Germline values: CDR1 MNHEY, CDR2 SVGEGT. CDR3 DNA (partial): TGTGCCAGCAGTTCCTACCTCGACTCCACCTACGAC. Its translation: CASSSYLDSTYD. The complete CDR3 sequence is CASSSYLDSTYDYTF.

A note on this clone: Compared with germline, one end of the junction differs, possibly owing to a read error. The read finishes 3 residues shy of the CDR3 end, and the germline J gene is used to complete it. The chain links TRBV7-9 to TRBJ1-3; D gene ambiguous. The germline CDR1 and CDR2 sequences are SEHNR and FQNEAQ (reference sequence). CDR3 size: 13 residues. The chain's CDR3 is CASSLDADNTIYF. CDR3 DNA (partial): TGTGCCAGCAGCTTAGACGCAGACAACACA.

Worth noting for this clone: The CDR3 end falls 3 residues outside the read, so it is completed with the germline J gene. The gene calls are TRBV2 and TRBJ2-3; D perhaps matches TRBD2 (7 bases). Per germline, CDR1 SNHLY and CDR2 FYNNEI. CDR3 size: 15 residues. The CDR3 reads CASSEARGAGQPQYF. Partial CDR3 DNA: TGTGCCAGCAGCGAGGCCCGGGGGGCAGGGCAGCCG. The full variable domain, in which reference TRBV2 and TRBJ2-3 provide the parts outside the CDR3, is EPEVTQTPSHQVTQMGQEVILRCVPISNHLYFYWYRQILGQKVEFLVSFYNNEISEKSEIFDDQFSVERPDGSNFTLKIRSTKLEDSAMYFCASSEARGAGQPQYFGPGTRLTVL.

On this clone itself: The read terminates 3 residues before the CDR3 end, so the remaining end is supplied by the germline J gene. The chain has TRBV20-1 and TRBJ2-5, with D possibly TRBD2 on 6 matching bases. Trimming shortened V by 3 bases and J by 2 bases, and 10 bases separated the two germline ends. The germline V gene has CDR1 DFQATT and CDR2 SNEGSKA (reference sequence). The CDR3 is 13 amino acids. CDR3 residues: CSARLAGQETQYF. The CDR3 bases that were read are TGCAGTGCTAGGCTCGCGGGGCAAGAGACC.

Concerning this clone itself: An end of the junction does not agree with germline; a read error may underlie this. The read falls 3 residues short of the CDR3 end, and the missing part is taken from the germline J gene. Additional DNA sequences in this sample encode the identical CDR3. This chain links TRBV2 with TRBJ1-2; 7 positions agree with TRBD1. This CDR3 has 14 residues. Germline CDR1 reads SNHLY; CDR2 reads FYNNEI. CDR3 bases read: TGTGCCAGCGGGGCGACAGGGAGTAACTATGGG. Translation gives CASGATGSNYG. The whole CDR3 region reads CASGATGSNYGYTF.

Concerning this clone: The sequenced fragment ends 3 residues before the CDR3 boundary, so the rest is inferred from the germline J gene. This chain links TRBV7-9 with TRBJ1-1; D possibly corresponds to TRBD1 (5 bases). The CDR3 covers 14 residues. With 1 base removed from V and 4 bases from J, the gap between germline ends came to 10 bases. Germline loops: CDR1 SEHNR, CDR2 FQNEAQ (reference sequence). The CDR3 loop is CASSLDVGGTEAFF. The part of the CDR3 DNA that was read is TGTGCCAGCAGCTTAGACGTGGGGGGCACTGAA. Full variable domain (missing parts from reference TRBV7-9 and TRBJ1-1): DTGVSQNPRHKITKRGQNVTFRCDPISEHNRLYWYRQTLGQGPEFLTYFQNEAQLEKSRLLSDRFSAERPKGSFSTLEIQRTEQGDSAMYLCASSLDVGGTEAFFGQGTRLTVV.

Comments on this clone: The CDR3 extends 3 residues past the end of the read, so its final part is completed from the germline J gene. The gene calls are TRBV18 and TRBJ1-2; D is unresolved. The CDR3 is made up of 13 amino acids. Germline-derived CDR1 and CDR2 are KGHSH and LQKENI. The CDR3 protein is CASSPLDTDTYTF. The sequenced part of the CDR3 DNA is TGTGCCAGCTCACCACTCGACACAGATACC.

With respect to this clone: Coverage ceases 3 residues before the CDR3 finishes, and the germline J gene fills in the end. The V gene is TRBV19, the J gene TRBJ1-6, with TRBD1 as a possible D gene (5 bases). V was shortened by 4 bases and J by 3 bases, with 19 bases between the two germline ends. The CDR3 sequence is 18 residues long. Germline V CDR1 and CDR2: LNHDA, SQIVND (reference sequence). This chain's CDR3 is CASSTGLVLNYYNSPLHF. Incomplete CDR3 DNA: TGTGCCAGTAGTACAGGGTTGGTATTGAACTACTATAATTCACCC.

Concerning this clone itself: The read ends 3 residues early relative to the CDR3; the germline J gene fills the gap. The chain uses TRBV13 and TRBJ2-7, with 9 bases identical to TRBD2. The CDR3 has 15 residues. The V and J ends lost 6 bases and 1 base, in that order; junction bases with no gene match: 7. Germline V lookup: CDR1 PRHDT, CDR2 FYEKMQ (reference sequence). CDR3 in amino acids: CASSRPAGGSYEQYF. The part of the CDR3 DNA that was read is TGTGCCAGCAGTCGACCAGCGGGAGGATCCTACGAG.